Below, 8 T cell receptor beta chains from the same sample are listed, as sequenced in a study of cytomegalovirus exposure and HLA in healthy donors (dated 2017 in TCRdb). Receptor libraries were prepared by the immunoSEQ multiplex PCR assay. For the multiplex PCR, a mixture combining 60 forward primers for TCR Vbeta segments and 13 reverse primers for TCR Jbeta segments was used. The table comes from immuneACCESS by way of TCRdb, which keeps in-frame sequences with V and J called. Part of the clones is missing from these tables; in studies checked, under half for an unresolved V gene and the rest for unknown reasons. The sample includes 50,000 to 60,000 clones, with more than 75% observed a single time. The top ten clones comprise approximately 1.3% of the sample. Sequenced input: PBMCs. These receptors originate from a female donor in good health and CMV-seronegative.

The chain joins TRBV6-6 to TRBJ1-6, with TRBD1 as a possible D gene (5 bases). Trimming cost V 5 bases and J 0 bases, with 5 bases left between them. The CDR3 loop spans 14 amino acids. Germline lookup yields CDR1 MNHNY and CDR2 SVGAGI (reference sequence). CDR3 coding DNA: TGTGCCAGCAGTGACAGCTCCTATAATTCACCCCTCCACTTT. It codes for CASSDSSYNSPLHF.

The chain is built from TRBV19 and TRBJ1-1, with 7 nucleotides matching TRBD1. V was pared by 1 base and J by 1 base, with 12 bases of the junction left unmatched. Per the germline V gene, CDR1 is LNHDA and CDR2 is SQIVND (reference sequence). The CDR3 runs 18 residues. The CDR3 nucleotides are TGTGCCAGTAGTATAGCCTCCCACGACAGGGTGGGGAACACTGAAGCTTTCTTT. Its protein is CASSIASHDRVGNTEAFF.

For this clone: Germline is not matched at one junction end, which may reflect a read error. V gene TRBV2 combines with J gene TRBJ1-1; 8 bases are a match to TRBD1. Germline CDR1 reads SNHLY; CDR2 reads FYNNEI. This CDR3 contains 12 residues. The CDR3 is CASSELRQGRTF. The CDR3 nucleotides are TGTGCCAGCAGTGAACTCCGACAGGGGCGGACCTTT.

The chain uses TRBV5-1 and TRBJ2-7; 9 bases match TRBD1. The CDR3 is 18 amino acids. V lost 4 bases to trimming and J lost 7 bases; unmatched junction nucleotides: 21. CDR1 is SGHRS, CDR2 YFSETQ, per germline. This CDR3 reads CASSLWTGVRLSPGEQYF. CDR3 nucleotides: TGCGCCAGCAGCCTTTGGACAGGGGTGCGGCTGTCCCCAGGGGAGCAGTACTTC.

The V gene is TRBV7-9, the J gene TRBJ1-1, with 9 nucleotides matching TRBD1. The CDR3 spans 15 residues. The V gene's germline CDR1 is SEHNR and CDR2 FQNEAQ (reference sequence). Trimming removed 4 bases from V and 3 bases from J; junction bases left unmatched: 6. CDR3 residues: CASSSRTGVHTEAFF. CDR3 nucleotide sequence: TGTGCCAGCAGCTCCCGGACAGGGGTGCACACTGAAGCTTTCTTT.

The chain joins TRBV2 to TRBJ1-1; D is unresolved. CDR3 length equals 16 residues. CDR1 is SNHLY and CDR2 is FYNNEI in the germline V gene. Trimming pared 2 bases from V and 4 bases from J, leaving 17 bases between. The CDR3 nucleotides read TGTGCCAGCAGTGAAACGGGTTCGAGGAGTGGCACTGAAGCTTTCTTT. This encodes CASSETGSRSGTEAFF. The full variable domain, completed using reference TRBV2 and TRBJ1-1, is EPEVTQTPSHQVTQMGQEVILRCVPISNHLYFYWYRQILGQKVEFLVSFYNNEISEKSEIFDDQFSVERPDGSNFTLKIRSTKLEDSAMYFCASSETGSRSGTEAFFGQGTRLTVV.

V gene TRBV4-1 combines with J gene TRBJ1-2, with D maybe TRBD1 (6 bases). The germline gives CDR1 MGHRA, CDR2 YSYEKL. The CDR3 is made up of 16 amino acids. Trimming removed 5 bases from V and 4 bases from J, with 20 bases in between. The CDR3 coding sequence is TGCGCCAGCAGCGCCTCGGACACAGGGTTTGTCTATGGCTACACCTTC. This gives the protein CASSASDTGFVYGYTF.

The V and J genes are TRBV7-3 and TRBJ1-1; no clear D gene. V was pared by 5 bases and J by 5 bases, with 12 bases between. Germline values: CDR1 SGHTA, CDR2 FQGTGA. There are 13 residues in the CDR3. CDR3 nucleotides: TGTGCCAGCAGCCAGAGCATAGCGACTGAAGCTTTCTTT. Encoded protein: CASSQSIATEAFF.